This TCR beta chain is drawn from a study of cytomegalovirus exposure and HLA in healthy donors. Details on this clone: Its target is unknown.

Notes on the study in general: Across donors, presence/absence analyses took sequencing depth to be roughly uniform. The likely explanation for a cluster of highly shared sequence variants was sequencing artifact. In an earlier analysis, in some 500 donors, most V segments appeared productive either ~87% or ~30% of the time.

Between the trimmed V and J ends, which lost 3 bases and 0 bases, there was a span of 10 bases. The CDR3 length is 15 residues. In germline, CDR1 is MNHEY, CDR2 SMNVEV (reference sequence). Primers included in the PCR were 60 Vbeta and 13 Jbeta primers. Using immunoSEQ multiplex PCR, the repertoire was profiled, and TCRdb retains in-frame clones only, with some absent. Seen in this sample are fewer than 110,000 clones; the ten most common clones hold about 3.2%. The source is a middle-aged man in good health and CMV-seronegative. The chain combines TRBV27 with TRBJ2-3; D unresolved. The sample was PBMCs. This CDR3 is CASSFIRYSTDTQYF. DNA of the CDR3: TGTGCCAGCAGTTTCATCAGGTATAGCACAGATACGCAGTATTTT.